This T cell receptor (beta chain) was observed in a study of control samples from healthy donors and cancer patients. The assay was immunoSEQ multiplex PCR, and TCRdb's table has in-frame clones only and misses some. The sample lists 98,000 or so clones; 82% were seen once. Germline CDR1 SGHTA, CDR2 FQGNSA. The ends lost 6 bases at V and 2 bases at J; junction bases unmatched: 4. The CDR3 runs to 15 residues. This clonotype originated in a man in his 60s in good health. The chain has TRBV7-2 and TRBJ1-4, with 9 positions matching TRBD1. The specimen sequenced was blood. The CDR3, as DNA: TGTGCCAGCAGACGACAGGGGGGCACTAATGAAAAACTGTTTTTT. Its translation is CASRRQGGTNEKLFF.